The next 7 T cell receptor beta chains were all read from a single sample in a study of blood T cell repertoires in COVID-19. Data came from immunoSEQ multiplex PCR; TCRdb stores just in-frame clones and leaves some out. The data show around 200,000 clones, approximately 85% seen once. Sequencing used peripheral blood. Every receptor here comes from a woman over 75 with acute or convalescent COVID-19.

The genes are TRBV5-1 and TRBJ2-7, with 7 bases that match TRBD1. Germline V gives CDR1 SGHRS, CDR2 YFSETQ. J lost 6 bases, V lost 4 bases, and 7 bases had no gene match. The CDR3 runs 13 residues. Here the CDR3 reads CASSRDSPTEQYF. DNA of the CDR3: TGCGCCAGCAGCCGGGACAGTCCTACCGAGCAGTACTTC.

V gene TRBV7-9 combines with J gene TRBJ2-3; D ambiguous. Trimming pared 1 base from V and 0 bases from J, leaving 8 bases between. CDR3 length: 15 residues. Germline V gives CDR1 SEHNR, CDR2 FQNEAQ (reference sequence). The CDR3 coding sequence is TGTGCCAGCAGCTTAGACGGTTCTAGCACAGATACGCAGTATTTT. It encodes CASSLDGSSTDTQYF.

The chain uses TRBV18 and TRBJ2-3, with 8 bases identical to TRBD1. The CDR3 length is 18 residues. Germline values: CDR1 KGHSH, CDR2 LQKENI. With V trimmed by 2 bases and J by 2 bases, 12 bases remained unmatched. In DNA, the CDR3 is TGTGCCAGCTCACCAACCCTGCAGGGGGCGCTTTTCACAGATACGCAGTATTTT. This codes for CASSPTLQGALFTDTQYF.

This sequence joins TRBV19 and TRBJ1-4, with 9 bases identical to TRBD1. This CDR3 has 15 residues. The germline gives CDR1 LNHDA, CDR2 SQIVND (reference sequence). J was trimmed by 8 bases and V by 5 bases; bases with no gene match: 9. CDR3 loop: CASSPRGQGIEKLFF. CDR3 in DNA: TGTGCCAGTAGTCCCCGGGGACAGGGTATAGAAAAACTGTTTTTT. The full variable domain, completed using reference TRBV19 and TRBJ1-4, is DGGITQSPKYLFRKEGQNVTLSCEQNLNHDAMYWYRQDPGQGLRLIYYSQIVNDFQKGDIAEGYSVSREKKESFPLTVTSAQKNPTAFYLCASSPRGQGIEKLFFGSGTQLSVL.

This clone occurred a few times. The chain combines TRBV10-1 with TRBJ2-2; D ambiguous. The V and J ends lost 0 bases and 2 bases respectively, with 10 bases between them. This CDR3 has 16 amino acids. CDR1 and CDR2 from the germline V gene are WNHNN and SYGVQD (reference sequence). The CDR3 is CASSESRRANTGELFF. In DNA, the CDR3 is TGCGCCAGCAGTGAGTCGCGTCGAGCAAACACCGGGGAGCTGTTTTTT.

The rearrangement links TRBV20-1 to TRBJ2-2; 11 positions match TRBD2. CDR1 is DFQATT and CDR2 is SNEGSKA in the germline V gene (reference sequence). Trimming at V came to 3 bases and at J to 4 bases, leaving 7 bases not matched to a gene. This CDR3 spans 16 amino acids. The CDR3 spells CSASSSGGAGTGELFF. CDR3 nucleotide sequence: TGCAGTGCTAGTAGTAGCGGGGGGGCGGGCACCGGGGAGCTGTTTTTT.

This chain uses TRBV5-1 with TRBJ1-1; tentatively, D is TRBD1 (6 bases). This CDR3 is built from 15 residues. The germline CDR1 and CDR2 sequences are SGHRS and YFSETQ. The V end lost 1 base, the J end lost 4 bases, and 14 bases lay between the germline ends. Written as DNA, the CDR3 is TGCGCCAGCAGCTTGTGGGGGGGCCAGGGCACTGAAGCTTTCTTT. It is translated as CASSLWGGQGTEAFF.